The present T cell receptor beta chain was sequenced within a study of T cells in Graves' hyperthyroidism and ophthalmopathy. Graves' hyperthyroidism was deemed stable absent ophthalmopathy progression within 18 months. The table lists this clonotype with many counts. The antigen remains undetermined. Authors of the study amplified TCR beta CDR3 regions from RNA transcripts. The study used the HTBI primer set for a first-round RT-PCR of the TCR CDR3. One entry per CDR3 protein results from TCRdb running MiXCR on the multiplex PCR reads. The profile shows a few hundred thousand distinct CDR3 sequences, about 43% of them singletons. Whole-study findings and limits: Before onset, ophthalmopathy was predicted by the model a median 6.5 months earlier.

The CDR3 consists of 17 residues. Per the germline V gene, CDR1 is SGHTA and CDR2 is FQGNSA. The trim removed 4 bases at V and 4 bases at J, leaving 12 bases unmatched. Input material: peripheral blood or thyroid tissue (not recorded which). The chain couples TRBV7-2 to TRBJ2-5, with TRBD2 matching over 10 bases. This receptor was taken from a woman aged 18-29 years with Graves' hyperthyroidism. The CDR3 protein is CASSSRGRAGGGETQYF. As DNA, the CDR3 is TGTGCCAGCAGCTCCCGGGGGCGAGCGGGAGGGGGAGAGACCCAGTACTTC.